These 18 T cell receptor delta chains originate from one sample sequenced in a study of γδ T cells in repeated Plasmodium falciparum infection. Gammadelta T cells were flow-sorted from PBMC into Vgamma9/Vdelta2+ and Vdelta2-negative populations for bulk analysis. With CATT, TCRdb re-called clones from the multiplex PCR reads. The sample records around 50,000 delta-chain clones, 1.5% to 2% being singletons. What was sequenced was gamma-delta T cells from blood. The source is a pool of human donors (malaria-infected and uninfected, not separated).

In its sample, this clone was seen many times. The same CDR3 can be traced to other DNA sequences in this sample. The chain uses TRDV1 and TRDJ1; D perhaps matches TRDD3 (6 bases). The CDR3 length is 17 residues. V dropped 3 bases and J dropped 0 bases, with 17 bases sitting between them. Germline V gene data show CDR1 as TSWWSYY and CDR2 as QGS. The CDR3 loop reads CALGELVLGWYTDKLIF. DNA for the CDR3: TGTGCTCTTGGGGAGCTTGTACTGGGATGGTACACCGATAAACTCATCTTT.

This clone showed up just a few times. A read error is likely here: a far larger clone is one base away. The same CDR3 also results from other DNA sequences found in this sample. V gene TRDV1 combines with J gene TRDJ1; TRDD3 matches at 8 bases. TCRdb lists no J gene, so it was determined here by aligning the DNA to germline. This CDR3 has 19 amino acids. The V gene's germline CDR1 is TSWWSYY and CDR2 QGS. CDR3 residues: CALGEHYVSGDIDTDKLIF. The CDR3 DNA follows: TGTGCTCTCGGGGAACATTACGTCTCGGGGGATATTGATACCGATAAACTCATCTTT.

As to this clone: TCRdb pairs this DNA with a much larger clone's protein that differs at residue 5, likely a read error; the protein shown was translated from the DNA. Written as DNA, the CDR3 is TGTGCCTGTGACTGTGTAGGAGTCGATAAACTCATCTTT. This codes for CACDCVGVDKLIF. The V and J genes are TRDV2 and TRDJ1; no definite D call. The J gene, not given by TCRdb, was assigned here from a germline match of the nucleotide sequence. This CDR3 contains 13 residues. The germline gives CDR1 GEAIGNYY, CDR2 EKD. V shed 3 bases and J shed 4 bases, with 11 bases lying between them.

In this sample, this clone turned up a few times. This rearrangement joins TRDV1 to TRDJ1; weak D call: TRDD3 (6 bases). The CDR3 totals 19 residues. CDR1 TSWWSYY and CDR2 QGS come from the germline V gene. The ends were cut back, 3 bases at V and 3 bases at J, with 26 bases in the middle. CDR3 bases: TGTGCTCTTGGGGACCGGCGGTGGTACTGGGCTTTGGGGCCCGATAAACTCATCTTT. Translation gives CALGDRRWYWALGPDKLIF.

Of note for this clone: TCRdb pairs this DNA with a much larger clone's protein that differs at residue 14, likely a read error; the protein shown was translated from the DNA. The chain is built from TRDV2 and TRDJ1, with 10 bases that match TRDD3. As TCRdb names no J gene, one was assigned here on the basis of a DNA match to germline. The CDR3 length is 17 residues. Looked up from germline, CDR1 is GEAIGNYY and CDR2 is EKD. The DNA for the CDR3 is TGTGCCTGTGATCGGTACTGGGGGATCTATAGTGCCGATAGACTCATCTTT. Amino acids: CACDRYWGIYSADRLIF.

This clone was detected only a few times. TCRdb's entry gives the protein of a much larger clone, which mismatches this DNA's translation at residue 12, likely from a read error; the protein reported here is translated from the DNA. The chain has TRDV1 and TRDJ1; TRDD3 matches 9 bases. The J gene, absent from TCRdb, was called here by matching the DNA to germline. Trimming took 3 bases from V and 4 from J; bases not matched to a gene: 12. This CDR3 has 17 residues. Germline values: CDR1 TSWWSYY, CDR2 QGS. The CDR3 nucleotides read TGTGCTCTTGGGGACATCTCTGGGGGATTCCTCATCGATAAACTCATCTTT. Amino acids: CALGDISGGFLIDKLIF.

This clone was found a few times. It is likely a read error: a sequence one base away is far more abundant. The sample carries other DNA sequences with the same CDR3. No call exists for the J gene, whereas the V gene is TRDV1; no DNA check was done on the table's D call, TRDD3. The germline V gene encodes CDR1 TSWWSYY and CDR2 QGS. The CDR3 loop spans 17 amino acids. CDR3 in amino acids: CALGTSTNWENTDKLIF. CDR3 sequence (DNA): TGTGCTCTTGGGACTTCTACAAACTGGGAGAACACCGATAAGCTCATCTTT.

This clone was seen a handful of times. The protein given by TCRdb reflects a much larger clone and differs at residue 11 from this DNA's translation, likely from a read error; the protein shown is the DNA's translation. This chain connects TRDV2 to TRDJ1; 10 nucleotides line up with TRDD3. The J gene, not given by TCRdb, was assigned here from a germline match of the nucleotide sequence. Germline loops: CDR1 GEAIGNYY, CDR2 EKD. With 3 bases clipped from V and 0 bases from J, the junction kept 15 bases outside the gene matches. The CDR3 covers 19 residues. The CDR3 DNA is TGTGCCTGTGACCCCGTACTGGGGGATCGAAAGAAGTACACCGATAAACTCATCTTT. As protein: CACDPVLGDRKKYTDKLIF.

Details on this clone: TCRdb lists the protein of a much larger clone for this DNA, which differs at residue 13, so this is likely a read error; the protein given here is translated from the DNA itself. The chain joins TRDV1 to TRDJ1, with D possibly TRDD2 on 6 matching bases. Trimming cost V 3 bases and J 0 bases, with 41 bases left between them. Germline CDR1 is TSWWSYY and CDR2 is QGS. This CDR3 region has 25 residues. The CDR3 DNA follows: TGTGCTCTTGGGGACCTACGGCCTTCCCGAACCTACTGCGGGTCTCCCCGCGTGAACACCGATAAACTCATCTTT. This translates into CALGDLRPSRTYCGSPRVNTDKLIF.

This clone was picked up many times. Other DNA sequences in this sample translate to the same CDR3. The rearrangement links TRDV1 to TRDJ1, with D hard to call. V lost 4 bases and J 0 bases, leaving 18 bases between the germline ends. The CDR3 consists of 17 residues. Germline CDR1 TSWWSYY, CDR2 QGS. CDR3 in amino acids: CALGGAMPSAYTDKLIF. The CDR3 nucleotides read TGTGCTCTTGGGGGGGCCATGCCAAGCGCGTACACCGATAAACTCATCTTT.

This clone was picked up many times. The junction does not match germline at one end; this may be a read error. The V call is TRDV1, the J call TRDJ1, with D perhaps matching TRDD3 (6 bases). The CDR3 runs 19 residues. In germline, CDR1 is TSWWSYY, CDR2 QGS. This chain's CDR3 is CAIGEGAGARRGYTDKLIF. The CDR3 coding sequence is TGTGCTATTGGGGAAGGCGCTGGGGCCCGGAGAGGGTACACCGATAAACTCATCTTT.

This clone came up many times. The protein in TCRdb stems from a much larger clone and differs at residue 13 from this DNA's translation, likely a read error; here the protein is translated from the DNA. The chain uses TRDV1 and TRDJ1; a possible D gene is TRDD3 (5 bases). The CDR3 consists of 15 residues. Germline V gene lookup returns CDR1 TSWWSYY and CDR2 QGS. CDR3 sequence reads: CALGKLLENTDKPIF. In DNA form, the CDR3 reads TGTGCTCTTGGGAAGTTACTGGAGAACACCGATAAACCCATCTTT.

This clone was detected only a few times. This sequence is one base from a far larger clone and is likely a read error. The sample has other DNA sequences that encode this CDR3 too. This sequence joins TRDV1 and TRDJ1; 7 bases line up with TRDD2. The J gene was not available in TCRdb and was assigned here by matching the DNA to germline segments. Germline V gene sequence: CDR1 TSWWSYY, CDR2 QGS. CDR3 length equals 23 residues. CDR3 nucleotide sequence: TGTGCCCTTGGGGACCGGCCTTCCTTCTACGTACTAGTTTCCTTACTGTACACCGATAAACTCATCTTT. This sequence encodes CALGDRPSFYVLVSLLYTDKLIF.

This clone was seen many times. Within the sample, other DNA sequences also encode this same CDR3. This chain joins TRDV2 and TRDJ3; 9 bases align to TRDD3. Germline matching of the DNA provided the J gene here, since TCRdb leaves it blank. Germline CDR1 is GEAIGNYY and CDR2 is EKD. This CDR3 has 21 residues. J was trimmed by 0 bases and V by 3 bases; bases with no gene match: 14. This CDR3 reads CACDPAGGYQAVSWDTRQMFF. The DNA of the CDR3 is TGTGCCTGTGACCCTGCAGGGGGATACCAAGCTGTCTCCTGGGACACCCGACAGATGTTTTTC.

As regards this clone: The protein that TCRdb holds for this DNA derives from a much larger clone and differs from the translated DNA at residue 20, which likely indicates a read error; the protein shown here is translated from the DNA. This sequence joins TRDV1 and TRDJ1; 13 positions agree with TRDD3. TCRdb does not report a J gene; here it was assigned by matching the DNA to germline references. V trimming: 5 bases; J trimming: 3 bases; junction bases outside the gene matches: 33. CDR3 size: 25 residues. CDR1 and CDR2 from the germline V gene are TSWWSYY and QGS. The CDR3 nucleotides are TGTGCTCTTGGGAGCCTTCCGCGAGGCCTTACTGGGGGATACGCGTTTCCCCCGTACGCCGATAAACTCATCTTT. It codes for CALGSLPRGLTGGYAFPPYADKLIF.

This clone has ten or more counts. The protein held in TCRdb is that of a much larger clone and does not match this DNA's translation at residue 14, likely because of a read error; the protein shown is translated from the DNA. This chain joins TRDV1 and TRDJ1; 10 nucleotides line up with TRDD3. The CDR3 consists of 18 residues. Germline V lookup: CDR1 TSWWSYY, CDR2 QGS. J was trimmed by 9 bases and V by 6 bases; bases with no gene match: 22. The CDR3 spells CALGSILPLWGITRQLIF. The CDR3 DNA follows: TGTGCTCTTGGTTCTATCTTACCTCTCTGGGGGATAACGAGGCAACTCATCTTT.

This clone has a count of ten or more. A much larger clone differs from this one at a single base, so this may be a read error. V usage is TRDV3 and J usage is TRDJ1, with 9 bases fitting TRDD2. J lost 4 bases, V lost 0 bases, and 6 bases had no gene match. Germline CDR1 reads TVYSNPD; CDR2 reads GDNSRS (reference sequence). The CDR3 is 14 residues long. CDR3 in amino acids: CAFSPSYGIDKLIF. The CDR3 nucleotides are TGTGCCTTTAGTCCTTCCTACGGCATCGATAAACTCATCTTT.

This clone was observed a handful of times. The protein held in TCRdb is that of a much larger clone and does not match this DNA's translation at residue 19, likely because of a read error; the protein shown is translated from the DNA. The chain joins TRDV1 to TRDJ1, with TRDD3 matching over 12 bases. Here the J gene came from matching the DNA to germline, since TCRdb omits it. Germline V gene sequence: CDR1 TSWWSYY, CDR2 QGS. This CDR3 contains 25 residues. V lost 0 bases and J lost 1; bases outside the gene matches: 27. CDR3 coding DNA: TGTGCTCTTGGGGAACTGTTTCACACTCTACGATTTCCTGGGGGATACGCGGGGTGCACCGATAAACTCATCTTT. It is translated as CALGELFHTLRFPGGYAGCTDKLIF.